The 27 T cell receptor beta chains below all came from one sample that was sequenced in a study of blood T cell repertoires in COVID-19. Measured with immunoSEQ multiplex PCR; TCRdb has only the in-frame clones, and not every one. The repertoire has around 270,000 clones, around 89% of them found once; the top ten carry about 0.8%. Sequenced sample: peripheral blood. Source of these receptors: a man between 25 and 39 years old with acute or convalescent COVID-19.

This chain joins TRBV5-1 and TRBJ1-3; TRBD1 might be the D (6 bases). The germline V and J ends were trimmed by 4 bases and 0 bases, with 11 bases remaining between them. The CDR3 has 15 residues. The germline CDR1 and CDR2 sequences are SGHRS and YFSETQ. The CDR3 loop is CASSVTGLSGNTIYF. The CDR3 DNA sequence: TGCGCCAGCAGCGTTACAGGGCTCTCTGGAAACACCATATATTTT.

The chain carries TRBV5-6 and TRBJ2-1; 15 positions match TRBD2. Trimming removed 4 bases from V and 10 bases from J; junction bases left unmatched: 12. This CDR3 has 17 amino acids. CDR1 and CDR2 from the germline V gene are SGHDT and YYEEEE. CDR3: CASSPRTSGRVRGEQFF. Here the CDR3 DNA reads TGTGCCAGCAGCCCACGGACTAGCGGGAGGGTAAGAGGGGAGCAGTTCTTC.

V is TRBV5-1 and J is TRBJ1-4, with TRBD1 matching 7 bases. Germline V gene lookup returns CDR1 SGHRS and CDR2 YFSETQ. The CDR3 runs 15 residues. V shed 4 bases, J shed 0 bases, and the junction held 3 bases outside the gene matches. The CDR3 protein is CASSGRGATNEKLFF. The CDR3 DNA reads TGCGCCAGCAGCGGCAGGGGGGCAACTAATGAAAAACTGTTTTTT.

The genes are TRBV20-1 and TRBJ1-2, with 8 bases identical to TRBD1. CDR3 size: 12 residues. The germline V gene has CDR1 DFQATT and CDR2 SNEGSKA (reference sequence). Germline trimming cut 3 bases from V and 8 bases from J; bases unmatched to any gene: 5. This CDR3 reads CSASQGARGYTF. CDR3 bases: TGCAGTGCTAGTCAGGGGGCAAGAGGCTACACCTTC.

The gene calls are TRBV5-1 and TRBJ1-2, with D possibly TRBD1 on 5 matching bases. CDR1 SGHRS and CDR2 YFSETQ come from the germline V gene. The V and J ends lost 3 bases and 8 bases respectively, with 17 bases between them. This CDR3 region has 14 residues. The CDR3 protein is CASSSSGGTVGYTF. The CDR3, as DNA: TGCGCCAGCAGCTCCTCTGGGGGGACCGTCGGCTACACCTTC.

The CDR3 DNA is TGTGCCAGCAGTTTAACAGGGACCGAGACCCAGTACTTC. This translates into CASSLTGTETQYF. The rearrangement joins TRBV28 to TRBJ2-5; weak D call: TRBD1 (6 bases). The CDR3 has 13 residues. The germline V and J ends were trimmed by 2 bases and 5 bases, with 9 bases remaining between them. The germline gives CDR1 MDHEN, CDR2 SYDVKM.

The chain couples TRBV6-5 to TRBJ2-7; 12 positions agree with TRBD1. The germline V gene encodes CDR1 MNHEY and CDR2 SVGAGI. With 7 bases clipped from V and 9 bases from J, the junction kept 13 bases outside the gene matches. The length of the CDR3 is 15 residues. CDR3 sequence reads: CASTRSGTGGSRQYF. CDR3 coding DNA: TGTGCCAGCACCAGATCCGGGACAGGGGGCTCACGGCAGTACTTC.

The chain recombines TRBV18 with TRBJ2-1, with D possibly matching TRBD1 (6 bases). The germline V gene has CDR1 KGHSH and CDR2 LQKENI. The CDR3 runs 15 residues. Trimming cost V 4 bases and J 5 bases, with 15 bases left between them. The CDR3 nucleotides are TGTGCCAGCTCACTCAGACAGGCTAGGGACAATGAGCAGTTCTTC. It yields the protein CASSLRQARDNEQFF.

The CDR3 nucleotides read TGTGCCAGCAGTTTACTTACAGGAGTCAATCAGCCCCAGCATTTT. It codes for CASSLLTGVNQPQHF. The V call is TRBV28, the J call TRBJ1-5, with D possibly matching TRBD1 (5 bases). The germline V gene encodes CDR1 MDHEN and CDR2 SYDVKM. The CDR3 covers 15 residues. Between the trimmed V and J ends, which lost 2 bases and 3 bases, there was a span of 11 bases.

The V call is TRBV28, the J call TRBJ2-5; a weak D match, TRBD1 (6 bases). Trimming took 6 bases from V and 2 from J, leaving 13 bases between them. The CDR3 runs 14 residues. The germline V gene has CDR1 MDHEN and CDR2 SYDVKM. In DNA form, the CDR3 reads TGTGCCAGCAGCCCCGCCGGACAGCAAGAGACCCAGTACTTC. Its protein is CASSPAGQQETQYF. Looking up the rest from reference TRBV28 and TRBJ2-5 gives the full variable domain: DVKVTQSSRYLVKRTGEKVFLECVQDMDHENMFWYRQDPGLGLRLIYFSYDVKMKEKGDIPEGYSVSREKKERFSLILESASTNQTSMYLCASSPAGQQETQYFGPGTRLLVL.

This sequence joins TRBV12-3 or TRBV12-4 and TRBJ2-7; 7 bases map to TRBD1. V was clipped by 6 bases and J by 3 bases; unmatched bases: 5. The CDR3 covers 13 residues. CDR3 sequence: CASSRQGFYEQYF. In DNA, the CDR3 is TGTGCCAGCAGCCGACAGGGATTCTACGAGCAGTACTTC.

The chain recombines TRBV3-1 (or the pseudogene TRBV3-2) with TRBJ1-2; 8 bases line up with TRBD1. V lost 3 bases, J lost 4 bases, and 10 bases stayed unmatched. Germline loops: CDR1 LGHDT, CDR2 YNNKEL (reference sequence). The CDR3 has 16 amino acids. CDR3 loop: CASSQLVDRGGYGYTF. The DNA of the CDR3 is TGTGCCAGCAGCCAGCTCGTCGACAGGGGCGGCTATGGCTACACCTTC.

The chain employs TRBV9 and TRBJ2-1; 7 bases are a match to TRBD1. The CDR3 runs to 12 residues. J was trimmed by 4 bases and V by 7 bases; bases with no gene match: 2. The germline V gene encodes CDR1 SGDLS and CDR2 YYNGEE. The CDR3, as DNA: TGTGCCAGCGGGGGACAGTACAATGAGCAGTTCTTC. Its protein product is CASGGQYNEQFF.

J is TRBJ2-3 and V is TRBV4-1; TRBD1 aligns across 7 bases. From germline, CDR1 is MGHRA and CDR2 YSYEKL. The CDR3 is 16 residues long. Unmatched junction bases numbered 9, after V lost 4 bases and J lost 2 bases. The CDR3: CASSPTDRFPTDTQYF. In DNA, the CDR3 is TGCGCCAGCAGCCCCACGGACAGGTTCCCCACAGATACGCAGTATTTT.

Many counts were recorded for this clone. This sequence joins TRBV5-1 and TRBJ1-4, with 12 bases aligning to TRBD1. Germline lookup yields CDR1 SGHRS and CDR2 YFSETQ. This CDR3 has 15 amino acids. The junction had 2 bases not matched to a gene; V was cut back by 0 bases and J by 8 bases. CDR3 protein: CASSLAGTGGEKLFF. CDR3 DNA: TGCGCCAGCAGCTTGGCCGGGACAGGGGGCGAAAAACTGTTTTTT.

The chain has TRBV9 and TRBJ1-2; D ambiguous. From germline, CDR1 is SGDLS and CDR2 YYNGEE. V lost 0 bases, J lost 2 bases, and 5 bases lay in between. The CDR3 extends over 13 amino acids. As DNA, the CDR3 is TGTGCCAGCAGCGTAGATCAGAACTATGGCTACACCTTC. Translating it yields CASSVDQNYGYTF.

The rearrangement joins TRBV27 to TRBJ2-7, with D unclear. Germline CDR1 is MNHEY and CDR2 is SMNVEV (reference sequence). V was pared by 2 bases and J by 6 bases, with 17 bases between. The CDR3 sequence is 15 residues long. The CDR3 reads CASSLAGITSFEQYF. As DNA, the CDR3 is TGTGCCAGCAGTTTAGCAGGAATTACATCATTCGAGCAGTACTTC.

V and J are TRBV7-3 and TRBJ1-1; D possibly corresponds to TRBD1 (5 bases). Trimming removed 2 bases from V and 8 bases from J, with 15 bases in between. Germline values: CDR1 SGHTA, CDR2 FQGTGA. The CDR3 sequence is 14 residues long. The CDR3 loop reads CASSLSGHSQEAFF. The DNA of the CDR3 is TGTGCCAGCAGCTTATCAGGGCATTCTCAGGAAGCTTTCTTT.

The chain has TRBV28 and TRBJ2-4; 9 bases are a match to TRBD1. CDR3 length: 15 residues. J was trimmed by 1 base and V by 5 bases; bases with no gene match: 3. CDR1 and CDR2 (germline): MDHEN, SYDVKM. The CDR3 DNA follows: TGTGCCAGCAGTCCCGGGACAGGGGCCAAAAACATTCAGTACTTC. It is translated as CASSPGTGAKNIQYF.

V is TRBV18 and J is TRBJ1-4; 7 bases agree with TRBD1. The CDR3 runs 16 residues. CDR1 is KGHSH, CDR2 LQKENI, per germline. Losses at the gene ends were 6 bases for V and 0 bases for J; bases not matched to a gene: 7. CDR3 nucleotide sequence: TGTGCCAGCTCGCCCGGGACAGCCTCAACTAATGAAAAACTGTTTTTT. Translating gives CASSPGTASTNEKLFF.

This clone showed up just a few times. The chain joins TRBV30 to TRBJ2-7; 8 positions match TRBD2. Germline CDR1 is GTSNPN and CDR2 is SVGIG (reference sequence). The CDR3 extends over 14 amino acids. V was pared by 2 bases and J by 5 bases, with 8 bases of the junction left unmatched. In DNA, the CDR3 is TGTGCCTGGAGTCTCTCTAGCGGGCTCGACGAGCAGTACTTC. Translating gives CAWSLSSGLDEQYF.

The J gene is TRBJ2-3, the V gene TRBV2; TRBD1 agrees at 11 bases. Germline values: CDR1 SNHLY, CDR2 FYNNEI. CDR3 length: 16 amino acids. J gave up 5 bases and V 3 bases, and 7 bases lay outside the gene matches. CDR3 DNA sequence: TGTGCCAGCAGTGAGGGACAGGGGGGGTTCAAAGATACGCAGTATTTT. This gives the protein CASSEGQGGFKDTQYF. Together with reference TRBV2 and TRBJ2-3, the CDR3 gives the full variable domain: EPEVTQTPSHQVTQMGQEVILRCVPISNHLYFYWYRQILGQKVEFLVSFYNNEISEKSEIFDDQFSVERPDGSNFTLKIRSTKLEDSAMYFCASSEGQGGFKDTQYFGPGTRLTVL.

V and J are TRBV4-1 and TRBJ2-2, with 10 bases that match TRBD2. With 3 bases clipped from V and 5 bases from J, the junction kept 6 bases outside the gene matches. The CDR3 spans 16 residues. In germline, CDR1 is MGHRA, CDR2 YSYEKL. This CDR3 is CASSQSGGARTGELFF. Written as DNA, the CDR3 is TGCGCCAGCAGCCAGAGCGGGGGGGCCAGGACCGGGGAGCTGTTTTTT.

CDR3 bases: TGTGCCAGCAGCATCGGGGAGGCCAAAAACATTCAGTACTTC. This gives the protein CASSIGEAKNIQYF. The rearrangement links TRBV7-2 to TRBJ2-4, with D possibly matching TRBD2 (5 bases). The V end lost 5 bases, the J end lost 1 base, and 9 bases lay between the germline ends. The CDR3 consists of 14 residues. Germline CDR1 and CDR2: SGHTA and FQGNSA.

Points on this clone: The same CDR3 also results from other DNA sequences found in this sample. The chain couples TRBV10-1 to TRBJ2-5, with a weak D call TRBD1 (5 bases). V lost 0 bases to trimming and J lost 2 bases, with 7 bases between them. CDR3 length: 14 amino acids. The V gene's germline CDR1 is WNHNN and CDR2 SYGVQD (reference sequence). The DNA for the CDR3 is TGCGCCAGCAGTGAGTCTGGGGCTCAAGAGACCCAGTACTTC. This translates into CASSESGAQETQYF.

The chain couples TRBV7-9 to TRBJ1-1; no firm D call. Germline values: CDR1 SEHNR, CDR2 FQNEAQ (reference sequence). This CDR3 has 13 residues. The germline V and J ends were trimmed by 3 bases and 5 bases, with 10 bases remaining between them. CDR3 in amino acids: CASSFLRETEAFF. In DNA form, the CDR3 reads TGTGCCAGCAGCTTCCTTAGGGAGACTGAAGCTTTCTTT.

This clone was observed a single time. This CDR3 is CASTFWAGVPDTQYF. CDR3 DNA sequence: TGTGCCAGCACCTTTTGGGCGGGAGTGCCAGATACGCAGTATTTT. The chain couples TRBV7-6 to TRBJ2-3, with TRBD2 matching 7 bases. Germline V gene data show CDR1 as SGHVS and CDR2 as FNYEAQ. This CDR3 is built from 15 residues. V dropped 7 bases and J dropped 4; count of bases not matched to a gene: 11.